These 5 T cell receptor beta chains came from one sample sequenced in a study of CD8+ T cells in alopecia areata. As the sequencing template, cDNA was produced by extracting RNA and reverse transcribing it. The method was immunoSEQ multiplex PCR; TCRdb's version includes in-frame clones alone and lacks a portion of them. This table has approximately 150,000 clones, approximately 87% appearing once. This specimen consisted of CD8+ T cells sorted from blood, obtained at week 0. These receptors all come from a human donor with alopecia areata.

The gene calls are TRBV4-1 and TRBJ2-5; D not resolved. Germline loops: CDR1 MGHRA, CDR2 YSYEKL. The CDR3 extends over 11 amino acids. Trimming removed 0 bases at V and 7 bases at J, with 3 bases between. The CDR3, as DNA: TGCGCCAGCAGCCAAGAGGGGACCCAGTACTTC. This gives the protein CASSQEGTQYF.

Concerning this clone: The sample holds other DNA sequences that translate to the same CDR3. The V and J genes are TRBV4-1 and TRBJ1-1; D perhaps matches TRBD1 (6 bases). The CDR3 is 14 residues long. Trimming took 4 bases from V and 0 from J, leaving 9 bases between them. Germline CDR1 and CDR2: MGHRA and YSYEKL. The CDR3 region is CASSRGQMNTEAFF. Here the CDR3 DNA reads TGCGCCAGCAGCCGAGGACAGATGAACACTGAAGCTTTCTTT.

The chain has TRBV9 and TRBJ1-1; 12 bases map to TRBD1. The ends lost 3 bases at V and 4 bases at J; junction bases unmatched: 13. This CDR3 has 18 amino acids. Germline lookup yields CDR1 SGDLS and CDR2 YYNGEE. CDR3 nucleotides: TGTGCCAGCAGCGCCCCCGCCCGGGACAGGGGGCTGAGCACTGAAGCTTTCTTT. Protein: CASSAPARDRGLSTEAFF.

In this sample, this clone turned up once. CDR3: CASSQRDTPYNEQFF. CDR3 in DNA: TGTGCCAGCAGCCAGAGGGACACCCCCTACAATGAGCAGTTCTTC. The chain links TRBV6-5 to TRBJ2-1; tentative D call: TRBD1 (6 bases). V lost 6 bases, J lost 2 bases, and 14 bases lay in between. The CDR3 sequence is 15 residues long. Germline lookup yields CDR1 MNHEY and CDR2 SVGAGI.

CDR3 bases: TGTGCCAGCAGCGCGGGTCGCTCCTACAATGAGCAGTTCTTC. Translation: CASSAGRSYNEQFF. V usage is TRBV13 and J usage is TRBJ2-1; TRBD2 is a possible D gene (5 bases). V was shortened by 5 bases and J by 0 bases, with 8 bases between the two germline ends. Germline V lookup: CDR1 PRHDT, CDR2 FYEKMQ (reference sequence). The CDR3 is 14 residues long.